The rows below give T cell receptor beta chains drawn from one sample of a study of control samples from healthy donors and cancer patients. Sequencing used immunoSEQ multiplex PCR; TCRdb keeps in-frame clones, though not all of them. Of fewer than 65,000 clones listed, approximately 80% are singletons. Sequencing was carried out using blood. Source of these receptors: a man between 65 and 85 years old in good health. Both conserved end residues are part of each CDR3. The D gene is left open where the match is weak. Not all rows give a size; the values are once, few, many and, for expanded clones, a class.

v_gene	d_gene	abundance	j_gene	CDR3aa	CDR3nt
TRBV9	-	once	TRBJ2-3	CASSVAPPGLGTDTQYF	TGTGCCAGCAGCGTAGCCCCCCCGGGACTTGGCACAGATACGCAGTATTTT
TRBV30	-	-	TRBJ1-5	CAWKDKQGWGNQPQHF	TGTGCCTGGAAAGATAAACAAGGGTGGGGGAATCAGCCCCAGCATTTT
TRBV25-1	-	-	TRBJ2-1	CASSEYGSEQFF	TGTGCCAGCAGTGAATATGGCAGTGAGCAGTTCTTC
TRBV10-3	-	-	TRBJ1-1	CAISDREEAFF	TGTGCCATCAGTGACAGGGAGGAAGCTTTCTTT
TRBV6-1	-	-	TRBJ1-5	CASSDQGNQPQHF	TGTGCCAGCAGTGATCAGGGGAACCAGCCCCAGCATTTT
TRBV7-2	-	-	TRBJ2-7	CASSLGVDRTYEQYF	TGTGCCAGCAGCTTAGGGGTTGACCGCACCTACGAGCAGTACTTC
TRBV27	-	few	TRBJ2-7	CASRRNEYEQYF	TGTGCCAGCCGACGGAATGAGTACGAGCAGTACTTC
TRBV5-6	-	-	TRBJ2-1	CASSLYSSGSYNEQFF	TGTGCCAGCAGCTTGTATAGCAGCGGCTCCTACAATGAGCAGTTCTTC
TRBV4-1	TRBD2	-	TRBJ2-1	CASSQHSGGASYNEQFF	TGCGCCAGCAGCCAGCATAGCGGGGGGGCCTCCTACAATGAGCAGTTCTTC
TRBV5-1	TRBD2	-	TRBJ2-5	CASSRGTSGGYQETQYF	TGCGCCAGCAGCCGCGGGACTAGCGGGGGCTACCAAGAGACCCAGTACTTC
TRBV30	-	-	TRBJ2-2	CAWRRGLEAGELFF	TGTGCCTGGAGGCGAGGACTGGAGGCCGGGGAGCTGTTTTTT
TRBV19	-	-	TRBJ1-4	CASTQGRIEKLFF	TGTGCCAGTACTCAGGGAAGGATTGAAAAACTGTTTTTT
TRBV3-1/TRBV3-2	TRBD1	-	TRBJ2-2	CASSQFRGQNAGELFF	TGTGCCAGCAGCCAGTTCAGGGGGCAGAATGCCGGGGAGCTGTTTTTT
TRBV6-4	-	once	TRBJ1-5	CASSQPVVQVSNQPQHF	TGTGCCAGCAGCCAACCCGTGGTCCAGGTTAGCAATCAGCCCCAGCATTTT